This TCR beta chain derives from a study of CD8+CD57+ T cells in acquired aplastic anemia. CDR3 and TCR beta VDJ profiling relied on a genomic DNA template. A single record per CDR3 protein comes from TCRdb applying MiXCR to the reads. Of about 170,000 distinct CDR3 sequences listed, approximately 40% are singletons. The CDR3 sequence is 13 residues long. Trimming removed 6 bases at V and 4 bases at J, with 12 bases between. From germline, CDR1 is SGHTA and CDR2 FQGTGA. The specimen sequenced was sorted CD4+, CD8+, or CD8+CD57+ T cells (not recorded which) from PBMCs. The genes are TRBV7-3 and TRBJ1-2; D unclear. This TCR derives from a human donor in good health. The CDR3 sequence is CASSQALGYGYTF. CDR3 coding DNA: TGTGCCAGCAGTCAAGCCTTGGGCTATGGCTACACCTTC. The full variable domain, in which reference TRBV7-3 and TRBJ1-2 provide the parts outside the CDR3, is GAGVSQTPSNKVTEKGKYVELRCDPISGHTALYWYRQSLGQGPEFLIYFQGTGAADDSGLPNDRFFAVRPEGSVSTLKIQRTERGDSAVYLCASSQALGYGYTFGSGTRLTVV.